The 30 T cell receptor beta chains below were found in one sample sequenced in a study of blood T cell repertoires in COVID-19. Method: immunoSEQ multiplex PCR; TCRdb's copy keeps in-frame clones and lacks some. This sample has about 90,000 clones, with around 88% found just once. Sequencing was carried out using peripheral blood. The receptor set was obtained from a man in his sixties with acute or convalescent COVID-19.

The rearrangement links TRBV20-1 to TRBJ2-1, with 9 bases lining up with TRBD2. The junction had 4 bases not matched to a gene; V was cut back by 3 bases and J by 4 bases. This CDR3 contains 14 residues. In germline, CDR1 is DFQATT, CDR2 SNEGSKA (reference sequence). CDR3 coding DNA: TGCAGTGCTAGTGAGCTAGCGGGATACAATGAGCAGTTCTTC. It is translated as CSASELAGYNEQFF.

This clone was seen just once. V usage is TRBV29-1 and J usage is TRBJ2-6; perhaps TRBD2 as D (6 bases). CDR1 is SQVTM, CDR2 ANQGSEA, per germline. The CDR3 length is 14 residues. The V gene lost 4 bases and the J gene lost 0 bases, with 7 bases spanning the gap. The CDR3 nucleotides read TGCAGCGTTGGGGGGGACTCTGGGGCCAACGTCCTGACTTTC. Translated: CSVGGDSGANVLTF.

The V gene is TRBV19, the J gene TRBJ1-1; possibly TRBD1 for D (6 bases). CDR1 and CDR2 (germline): LNHDA, SQIVND (reference sequence). The ends were cut back, 5 bases at V and 1 base at J, with 8 bases in the middle. The CDR3 extends over 13 amino acids. CDR3 nucleotide sequence: TGTGCCAGTAGTCCACAGGGGAACACTGAAGCTTTCTTT. It codes for CASSPQGNTEAFF.

The CDR3 bases are TGTGCCAGCAGCCTACTAGGAAGGGACCAAGAGACCCAGTACTTC. This codes for CASSLLGRDQETQYF. The chain links TRBV7-9 to TRBJ2-5; weak D call: TRBD2 (5 bases). The V gene lost 5 bases and the J gene lost 0 bases, with 13 bases spanning the gap. Germline loops: CDR1 SEHNR, CDR2 FQNEAQ (reference sequence). The CDR3 length is 15 residues.

The J gene is TRBJ2-1, the V gene TRBV9; TRBD2 matches at 8 bases. Germline trimming cut 4 bases from V and 6 bases from J; bases unmatched to any gene: 9. Germline loops: CDR1 SGDLS, CDR2 YYNGEE. The CDR3 spans 15 residues. The DNA for the CDR3 is TGTGCCAGCAGCCTTACTAGCGGAGTGGGCAATGAGCAGTTCTTC. Its protein product is CASSLTSGVGNEQFF.

V and J are TRBV19 and TRBJ1-1, with TRBD1 identical over 7 bases. The germline V gene has CDR1 LNHDA and CDR2 SQIVND (reference sequence). Trimming took 4 bases from V and 5 from J; bases not matched to a gene: 7. The CDR3 runs 14 residues. CDR3 nucleotides: TGTGCCAGTAGTACCGGACAGGTCGGGACTGAAGCTTTCTTT. Translation: CASSTGQVGTEAFF.

The V and J genes are TRBV18 and TRBJ1-1, with unresolved D. The germline CDR1 and CDR2 sequences are KGHSH and LQKENI. The CDR3 extends over 12 amino acids. V shed 1 base and J shed 7 bases, with 7 bases lying between them. For the CDR3, the DNA is TGTGCCAGCTCACCACAGGAGGTTGAAGCTTTCTTT. Translation: CASSPQEVEAFF.

The chain carries TRBV7-3 and TRBJ2-5, with TRBD1 identical over 9 bases. Germline values: CDR1 SGHTA, CDR2 FQGTGA. The ends lost 5 bases at V and 5 bases at J; junction bases unmatched: 9. This CDR3 contains 15 residues. The CDR3 protein is CASSPTGQGTETQYF. In DNA, the CDR3 is TGTGCCAGCAGCCCGACGGGACAGGGAACGGAGACCCAGTACTTC.

This chain links TRBV6-5 with TRBJ1-2; no clear D gene. Trimming removed 8 bases from V and 6 bases from J, with 19 bases in between. This CDR3 is built from 14 residues. The germline V gene encodes CDR1 MNHEY and CDR2 SVGAGI. The CDR3 DNA is TGTGCCAGCTCACAATCAGAGGAGGTCCATGGCTACACCTTC. Translated, it gives CASSQSEEVHGYTF.

The rearrangement joins TRBV6-4 to TRBJ2-3; D perhaps matches TRBD1 (5 bases). The CDR3 totals 15 residues. The germline V gene encodes CDR1 MRHNA and CDR2 SNTAGT. Trimming cost V 3 bases and J 1 base, with 11 bases left between them. As DNA, the CDR3 is TGTGCCAGCAGTGATGCAGGGATCGGCACAGATACGCAGTATTTT. Protein sequence: CASSDAGIGTDTQYF.

In the case of this clone: A junction end diverges from the germline sequence, so it may reflect a read error. The chain carries TRBV27 and TRBJ2-2, with D hard to call. The CDR3 extends over 14 amino acids. Germline V gene sequence: CDR1 MNHEY, CDR2 SMNVEV (reference sequence). In DNA form, the CDR3 reads TGTGCCAGCAGTTCTCTTGCCAACATCGGGGAGCTGTTTTTT. Amino acid sequence: CASSSLANIGELFF.

The chain uses TRBV19 and TRBJ2-6; the D is unclear. The germline V and J ends were trimmed by 6 bases and 0 bases, with 9 bases remaining between them. Germline CDR1 LNHDA, CDR2 SQIVND (reference sequence). The CDR3 is made up of 15 amino acids. The CDR3 region has the DNA TGTGCCAGTAGAATCGGGTTCTCTGGGGCCAACGTCCTGACTTTC. Its protein is CASRIGFSGANVLTF.

The J gene is TRBJ1-3, the V gene TRBV11-1; TRBD1 agrees at 7 bases. V shed 5 bases, J shed 0 bases, and the junction held 7 bases outside the gene matches. The CDR3 extends over 16 amino acids. From germline, CDR1 is SGHAT and CDR2 FQDESV (reference sequence). The CDR3 loop reads CASSHDRDLSGNTIYF. The CDR3 bases are TGTGCCAGCAGCCACGACAGGGACCTCTCTGGAAACACCATATATTTT.

This clone was observed a handful of times. Mismatch with germline at one junction end may stem from a read error. The chain has TRBV7-3 and TRBJ2-1; maybe TRBD1 (5 bases). Germline CDR1 and CDR2: SGHTA and FQGTGA. The CDR3 runs to 13 residues. The CDR3 sequence is CASSWGSHNEQFF. The CDR3 DNA reads as TGTGCCAGCAGCTGGGGCTCCCACAATGAGCAGTTCTTC. Full variable domain (remainder filled in from reference TRBV7-3 and TRBJ2-1): GAGVSQTPSNKVTEKGKYVELRCDPISGHTALYWYRQSLGQGPEFLIYFQGTGAADDSGLPNDRFFAVRPEGSVSTLKIQRTERGDSAVYLCASSWGSHNEQFFGPGTRLTVL.

The rearrangement links TRBV19 to TRBJ1-2, with 7 positions matching TRBD1. Germline V lookup: CDR1 LNHDA, CDR2 SQIVND (reference sequence). V shed 8 bases and J 6 bases; nucleotides not matched to a gene: 18. This CDR3 comprises 16 residues. The CDR3 DNA sequence: TGTGCCAGTGGAGACCGGGACAGCAGACGAAGGAATGGCTACACCTTC. Translating it yields CASGDRDSRRRNGYTF. The full variable domain, with the rest looked up from reference TRBV19 and TRBJ1-2, is DGGITQSPKYLFRKEGQNVTLSCEQNLNHDAMYWYRQDPGQGLRLIYYSQIVNDFQKGDIAEGYSVSREKKESFPLTVTSAQKNPTAFYLCASGDRDSRRRNGYTFGSGTRLTVV.

The sample holds one count of this clone. V is TRBV10-3 and J is TRBJ2-7, with 7 bases aligning to TRBD2. The V segment lost 0 bases and the J segment 5 bases; nucleotides outside the gene matches: 4. Germline V gene data show CDR1 as ENHRY and CDR2 as SYGVKD. CDR3 length: 14 amino acids. CDR3 sequence (DNA): TGTGCCATCAGTGAGTCCTACGCGGGGGACGAGCAGTACTTC. Amino acid sequence: CAISESYAGDEQYF.

There are a few counts of this clone. The rearrangement joins TRBV4-2 to TRBJ1-1; D is ambiguous. The germline V gene has CDR1 LGHNA and CDR2 YNFKEQ. This CDR3 contains 13 residues. Trimming removed 4 bases from V and 7 bases from J, with 13 bases in between. CDR3 region: CASSLEGGDEAFF. The CDR3 DNA reads TGTGCCAGCAGCCTCGAGGGCGGGGATGAAGCTTTCTTT.

The chain is built from TRBV4-2 and TRBJ1-4; D is unclear. The CDR3 is 17 amino acids. Trimming stripped 0 bases from V and 8 bases from J, with 19 bases between. CDR1 and CDR2 from the germline V gene are LGHNA and YNFKEQ. The CDR3 DNA reads TGTGCCAGCAGCCAAGATCGGTCTCGGGCGTCGGGAGAAAAACTGTTTTTT. This codes for CASSQDRSRASGEKLFF.

This clone was recorded a few times. V usage is TRBV19 and J usage is TRBJ1-4; D remains ambiguous. The CDR3 spans 17 residues. V was cut by 4 bases and J by 3 bases, with 18 bases left in between. Germline V CDR1 and CDR2: LNHDA, SQIVND (reference sequence). The CDR3 nucleotides read TGTGCCAGTAGTAGGCGGGGAAAGGGAGCAGCTAATGAAAAACTGTTTTTT. This codes for CASSRRGKGAANEKLFF.

The chain couples TRBV24-1 to TRBJ2-7; TRBD2 matches at 9 bases. Germline trimming cut 6 bases from V and 6 bases from J; bases unmatched to any gene: 11. There are 15 residues in the CDR3. Germline CDR1 is KGHDR and CDR2 is SFDVKD. Written as DNA, the CDR3 is TGTGCCACCAGTCCCGGGACTAGCTCAAAGAGCGAGCAGTACTTC. Its translation is CATSPGTSSKSEQYF.

This chain uses TRBV6-1 with TRBJ2-7, with 12 bases identical to TRBD2. Germline loops: CDR1 MNHNS, CDR2 SASEGT. J lost 3 bases, V lost 3 bases, and 3 bases had no gene match. The CDR3 has 15 residues. The DNA for the CDR3 is TGTGCCAGCAGTGAGGAGACTAGCGGGAGCTACGAGCAGTACTTC. Protein product: CASSEETSGSYEQYF.

This chain uses TRBV5-6 with TRBJ2-7; possibly TRBD1 for D (6 bases). V was shortened by 3 bases and J by 5 bases, with 12 bases between the two germline ends. Looked up from germline, CDR1 is SGHDT and CDR2 is YYEEEE. CDR3 length equals 13 residues. The CDR3, as DNA: TGTGCCAGCAGCTACGACAGGTCCCACGAGCAGTACTTC. Its translation: CASSYDRSHEQYF.

The V call is TRBV2, the J call TRBJ1-5; TRBD1 might be the D (6 bases). Germline V gene sequence: CDR1 SNHLY, CDR2 FYNNEI. This CDR3 spans 14 amino acids. Trimming removed 6 bases at V and 0 bases at J, with 9 bases between. The DNA for the CDR3 is TGTGCCAGCAGAGGGGGAAATAGCAATCAGCCCCAGCATTTT. Residues: CASRGGNSNQPQHF.

V usage is TRBV4-2 and J usage is TRBJ1-2; 11 positions match TRBD1. CDR3 length equals 15 residues. Germline values: CDR1 LGHNA, CDR2 YNFKEQ. Trimming cost V 0 bases and J 7 bases; bases outside gene matches: 4. The CDR3, as DNA: TGTGCCAGCAGCCAAGATAGGGGACAGGGGGTTGGCTACACCTTC. As protein: CASSQDRGQGVGYTF.

This chain connects TRBV7-9 to TRBJ2-3; maybe TRBD1 (5 bases). CDR1 SEHNR and CDR2 FQNEAQ come from the germline V gene (reference sequence). The CDR3 has 14 residues. V lost 1 base and J lost 4, with 9 bases in between. The CDR3 reads CASSLEGYADTQYF. The CDR3 bases are TGTGCCAGCAGCTTAGAGGGGTATGCAGATACGCAGTATTTT.

The chain joins TRBV7-3 to TRBJ2-6, with no clear D. The V gene lost 4 bases and the J gene lost 6 bases, with 16 bases spanning the gap. The CDR3 loop spans 16 amino acids. CDR1 SGHTA and CDR2 FQGTGA come from the germline V gene. The CDR3 spells CASSSRQPPSANVLTF. CDR3 nucleotide sequence: TGTGCCAGCAGCTCGCGGCAGCCACCTTCGGCCAACGTCCTGACTTTC.

This chain links TRBV6-4 with TRBJ2-2; D is undetermined. The CDR3 is 13 residues long. The V and J ends lost 6 bases and 6 bases respectively, with 11 bases between them. Germline lookup yields CDR1 MRHNA and CDR2 SNTAGT. CDR3 bases: TGTGCCAGCAGCACCAGTTTCTCCGGGGAGCTGTTTTTT. Amino acid sequence: CASSTSFSGELFF.

The chain combines TRBV15 with TRBJ1-1; TRBD1 matches at 7 bases. V shed 0 bases, J shed 5 bases, and the junction held 6 bases outside the gene matches. This CDR3 contains 15 residues. From germline, CDR1 is LNHNV and CDR2 YYDKDF (reference sequence). The CDR3 coding sequence is TGTGCCACCAGCAGAGAGATTGCCAGGGGGACTGAAGCTTTCTTT. As protein: CATSREIARGTEAFF.

As to this clone: Germline is not matched at one junction end, which may reflect a read error. V and J are TRBV5-1 and TRBJ2-7; D is uncertain. Germline CDR1 is SGHRS and CDR2 is YFSETQ. CDR3 size: 13 residues. The DNA for the CDR3 is TGCGCCAGCAGTTTGGCCCTCTCCTACGAGCAGTACTTC. This sequence encodes CASSLALSYEQYF.

This chain links TRBV4-2 with TRBJ2-5; D is ambiguous. V lost 1 base to trimming and J lost 1 base, with 10 bases between them. CDR1 is LGHNA, CDR2 YNFKEQ, per germline. This CDR3 is built from 15 residues. The CDR3 protein is CASSQGLGSQETQYF. The DNA of the CDR3 is TGTGCCAGCAGCCAAGGGCTGGGCAGCCAAGAGACCCAGTACTTC.